This T cell receptor beta chain was sequenced in a study of beta chain features in type 1 diabetes. Study results and caveats: There were fewer insertions and more deletions at the VDJ junctions of type 1 diabetes patients. A closer apparent resemblance between naive, central memory and Treg TCRB repertoires was seen in patients than in healthy donors.

The CDR3 consists of 15 residues. The V segment lost 0 bases and the J segment 7 bases; nucleotides outside the gene matches: 5. Germline V gene data show CDR1 as SGHRS and CDR2 as YFSETQ. As concerns this clone: The antigen is unknown.

Every donor had blood drawn once into heparin, around 120 mL on average. The isolated RNA, all of it, was reverse transcribed, so expressed TCRB transcripts were what got sequenced. Profiling relied on immunoSEQ multiplex PCR, and the TCRdb table lists in-frame clones only, not all of them. The sample includes about 290,000 clones, about 8% of them seen just once. The sequence derives from a woman aged 18-30 years in good health. The rearrangement joins TRBV5-1 to TRBJ2-5; 11 bases fit TRBD2. The sample was central memory CD4+ T cells from blood. This CDR3 reads CASSLVLAGVRTQYF. The DNA of the CDR3 is TGCGCCAGCAGCTTGGTACTAGCGGGAGTCAGGACCCAGTACTTC.